This T cell receptor (beta chain) comes out of a study of beta chain features in type 1 diabetes. Study in general: The patients were much like the healthy donors in age, gender and cell yields. Findings and limits, study-wide: For Type 1 diabetes patients, all four CD4+ subsets carried TCRB CDR3s that were moderately but significantly shorter.

Every participating donor gave one draw, a heparinised blood sample averaging approximately 120 mL. This clone appeared a few times. Its antigen is undetermined. Other DNA sequences of this sample code for an identical CDR3. CDR3 length: 12 residues. Per the germline V gene, CDR1 is LGHNA and CDR2 is YNFKEQ. The V end was cut by 0 bases, the J end by 4 bases, with 4 bases between. Expressed TCRB transcripts were sequenced after all isolated RNA was converted to cDNA. Around 3.9 million reads per sample were averaged for naive, central memory and regulatory samples. Clones were read by immunoSEQ multiplex PCR, and TCRdb kept only the in-frame ones, dropping some. The table has around 240,000 clones, 16% seen once.

The chain links TRBV4-2 to TRBJ2-7; D not certain. Sequenced input: naive CD4+ T cells from blood. This receptor was taken from a man between 25 and 39 years old with type 1 diabetes. CDR3: CASSQESYEQYF. In DNA form, the CDR3 reads TGTGCCAGCAGCCAAGAATCGTACGAGCAGTACTTC.